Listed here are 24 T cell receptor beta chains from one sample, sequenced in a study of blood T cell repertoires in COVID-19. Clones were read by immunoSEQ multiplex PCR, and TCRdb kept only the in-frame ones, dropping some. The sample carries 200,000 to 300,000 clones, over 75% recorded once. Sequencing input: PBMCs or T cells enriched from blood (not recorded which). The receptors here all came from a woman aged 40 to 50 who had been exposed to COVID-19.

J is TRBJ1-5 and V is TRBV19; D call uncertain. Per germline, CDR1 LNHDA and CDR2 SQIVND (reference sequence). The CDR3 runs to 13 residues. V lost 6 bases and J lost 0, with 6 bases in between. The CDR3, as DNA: TGTGCCAGTAGCGACAATAGCAATCAGCCCCAGCATTTT. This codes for CASSDNSNQPQHF.

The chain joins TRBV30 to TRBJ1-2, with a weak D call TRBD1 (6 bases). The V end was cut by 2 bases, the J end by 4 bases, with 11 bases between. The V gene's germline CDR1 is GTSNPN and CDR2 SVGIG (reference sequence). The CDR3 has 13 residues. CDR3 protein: CAWSFQGSYGYTF. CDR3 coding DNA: TGTGCCTGGAGTTTTCAGGGGTCCTATGGCTACACCTTC.

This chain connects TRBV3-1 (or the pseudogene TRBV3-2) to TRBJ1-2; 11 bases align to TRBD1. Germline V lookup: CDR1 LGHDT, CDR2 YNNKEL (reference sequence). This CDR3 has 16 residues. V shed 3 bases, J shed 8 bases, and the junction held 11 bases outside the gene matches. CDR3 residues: CASSHRYPGQGGGYTF. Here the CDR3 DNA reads TGTGCCAGCAGCCACAGATACCCGGGACAGGGGGGCGGCTACACCTTC.

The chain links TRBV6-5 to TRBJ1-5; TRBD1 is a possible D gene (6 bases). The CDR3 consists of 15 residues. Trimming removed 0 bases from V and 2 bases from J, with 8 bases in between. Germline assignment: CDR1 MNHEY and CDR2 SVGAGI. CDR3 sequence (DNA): TGTGCCAGCAGTTACTCGACAGGCCGCAATCAGCCCCAGCATTTT. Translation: CASSYSTGRNQPQHF.

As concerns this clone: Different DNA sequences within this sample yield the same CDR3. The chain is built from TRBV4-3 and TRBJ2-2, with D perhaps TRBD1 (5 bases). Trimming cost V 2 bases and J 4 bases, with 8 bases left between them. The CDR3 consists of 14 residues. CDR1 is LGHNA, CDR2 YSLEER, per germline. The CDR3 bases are TGCGCCAGCAGCCAATCCAGGGCCACCGGGGAGCTGTTTTTT. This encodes CASSQSRATGELFF.

CDR3 coding DNA: TGTGCCAGCAGCACTAACAGGGGTAGATCACCCCTCCACTTT. It is translated as CASSTNRGRSPLHF. This chain joins TRBV7-2 and TRBJ1-6, with 7 bases that match TRBD1. With V trimmed by 5 bases and J by 10 bases, 8 bases remained unmatched. Germline V gene lookup returns CDR1 SGHTA and CDR2 FQGNSA. The CDR3 is 14 amino acids.

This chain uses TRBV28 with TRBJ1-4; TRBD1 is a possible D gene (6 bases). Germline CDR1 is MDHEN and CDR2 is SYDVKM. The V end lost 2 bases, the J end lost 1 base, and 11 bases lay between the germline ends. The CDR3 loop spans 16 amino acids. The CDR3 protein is CASSLPRTVTNEKLFF. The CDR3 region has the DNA TGTGCCAGCAGTTTACCTAGGACAGTAACTAATGAAAAACTGTTTTTT.

In nucleotides, the CDR3 is TGCGCCAGCAGCCGCTTAGGCAGGGGAGGGTTCTACGAGCAGTACTTC. Encoded protein: CASSRLGRGGFYEQYF. The chain combines TRBV5-1 with TRBJ2-7, with D perhaps matching TRBD2 (7 bases). The CDR3 consists of 16 residues. CDR1 SGHRS and CDR2 YFSETQ come from the germline V gene. V was cut by 4 bases and J by 3 bases, with 20 bases left in between.

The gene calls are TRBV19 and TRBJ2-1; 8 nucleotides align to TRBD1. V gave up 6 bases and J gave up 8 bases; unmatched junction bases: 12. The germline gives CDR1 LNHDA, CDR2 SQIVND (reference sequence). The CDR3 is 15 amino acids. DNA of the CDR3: TGTGCCAGTAGGGACGGACAGGGCGGTTTGGATGAGCAGTTCTTC. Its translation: CASRDGQGGLDEQFF. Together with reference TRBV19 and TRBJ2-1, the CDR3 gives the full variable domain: DGGITQSPKYLFRKEGQNVTLSCEQNLNHDAMYWYRQDPGQGLRLIYYSQIVNDFQKGDIAEGYSVSREKKESFPLTVTSAQKNPTAFYLCASRDGQGGLDEQFFGPGTRLTVL.

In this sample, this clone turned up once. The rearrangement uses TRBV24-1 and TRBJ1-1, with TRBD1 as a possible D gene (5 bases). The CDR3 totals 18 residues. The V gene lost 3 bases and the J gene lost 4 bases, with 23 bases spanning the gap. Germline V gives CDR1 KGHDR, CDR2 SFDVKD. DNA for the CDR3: TGTGCCACCAGTGATATGGGAAATGGTGGGGGGTGGGGCACTGAAGCTTTCTTT. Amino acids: CATSDMGNGGGWGTEAFF.

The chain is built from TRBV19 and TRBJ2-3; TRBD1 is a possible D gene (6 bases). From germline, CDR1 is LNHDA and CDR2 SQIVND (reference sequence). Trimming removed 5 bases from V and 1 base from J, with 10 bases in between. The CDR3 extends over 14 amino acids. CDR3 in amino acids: CASSPGHRTDTQYF. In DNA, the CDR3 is TGTGCCAGTAGTCCGGGACACCGCACAGATACGCAGTATTTT. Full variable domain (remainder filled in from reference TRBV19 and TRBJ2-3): DGGITQSPKYLFRKEGQNVTLSCEQNLNHDAMYWYRQDPGQGLRLIYYSQIVNDFQKGDIAEGYSVSREKKESFPLTVTSAQKNPTAFYLCASSPGHRTDTQYFGPGTRLTVL.

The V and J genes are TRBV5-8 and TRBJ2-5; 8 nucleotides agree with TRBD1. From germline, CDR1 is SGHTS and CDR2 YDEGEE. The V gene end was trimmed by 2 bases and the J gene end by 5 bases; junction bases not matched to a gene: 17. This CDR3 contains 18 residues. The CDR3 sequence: CASSLGRAGGTSWETQYF. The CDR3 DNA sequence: TGTGCCAGCAGCTTAGGAAGGGCAGGGGGCACTTCTTGGGAGACCCAGTACTTC.

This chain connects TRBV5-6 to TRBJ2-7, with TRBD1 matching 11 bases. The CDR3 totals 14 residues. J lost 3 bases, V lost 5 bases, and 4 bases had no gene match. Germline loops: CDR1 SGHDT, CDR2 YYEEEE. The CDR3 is CASSPGTGGYEQYV. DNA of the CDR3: TGTGCCAGCAGTCCCGGGACAGGGGGCTACGAGCAGTACGTC.

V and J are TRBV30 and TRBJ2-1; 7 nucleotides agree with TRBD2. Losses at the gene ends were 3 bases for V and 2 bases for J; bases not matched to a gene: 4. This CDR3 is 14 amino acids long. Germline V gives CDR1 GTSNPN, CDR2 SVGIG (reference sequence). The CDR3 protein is CAWRRGGPYNEQFF. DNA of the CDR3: TGTGCCTGGAGACGCGGGGGACCCTACAATGAGCAGTTCTTC.

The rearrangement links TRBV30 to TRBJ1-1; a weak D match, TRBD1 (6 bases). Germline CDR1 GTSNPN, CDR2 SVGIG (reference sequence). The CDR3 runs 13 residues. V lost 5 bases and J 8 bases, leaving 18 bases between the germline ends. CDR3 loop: CAWLMTGSREAFF. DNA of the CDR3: TGTGCCTGGCTTATGACAGGCTCACGAGAAGCTTTCTTT.

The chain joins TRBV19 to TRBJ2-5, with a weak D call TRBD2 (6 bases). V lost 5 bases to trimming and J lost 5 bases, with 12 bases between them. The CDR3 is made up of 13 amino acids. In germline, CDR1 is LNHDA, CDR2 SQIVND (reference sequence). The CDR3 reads CASSFGGVETQYF. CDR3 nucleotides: TGTGCCAGTAGTTTTGGAGGGGTGGAGACCCAGTACTTC.

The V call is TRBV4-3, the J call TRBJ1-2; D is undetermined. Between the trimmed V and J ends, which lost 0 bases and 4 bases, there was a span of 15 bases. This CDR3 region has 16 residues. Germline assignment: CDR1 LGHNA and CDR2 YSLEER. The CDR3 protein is CASSQDLEKTLYGYTF. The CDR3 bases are TGCGCCAGCAGCCAAGATTTGGAGAAGACCCTCTATGGCTACACCTTC.

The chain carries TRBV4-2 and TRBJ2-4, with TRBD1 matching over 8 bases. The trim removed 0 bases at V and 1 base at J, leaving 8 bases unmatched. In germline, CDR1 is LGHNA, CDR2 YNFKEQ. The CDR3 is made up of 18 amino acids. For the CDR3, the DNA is TGTGCCAGCAGCCAAGATCGTCGGCAGGGGGCGGCCAAAAACATTCAGTACTTC. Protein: CASSQDRRQGAAKNIQYF.

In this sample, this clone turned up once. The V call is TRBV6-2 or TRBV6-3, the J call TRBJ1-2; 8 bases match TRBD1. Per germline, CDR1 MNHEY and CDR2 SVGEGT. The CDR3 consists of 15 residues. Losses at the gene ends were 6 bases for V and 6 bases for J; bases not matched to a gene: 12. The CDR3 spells CASSRRMDRVHGYTF. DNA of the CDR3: TGTGCCAGCAGCCGACGGATGGACAGGGTGCATGGCTACACCTTC.

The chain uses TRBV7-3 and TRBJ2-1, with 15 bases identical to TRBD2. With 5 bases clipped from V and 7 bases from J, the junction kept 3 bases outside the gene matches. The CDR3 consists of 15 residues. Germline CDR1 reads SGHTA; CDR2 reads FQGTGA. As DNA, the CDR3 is TGTGCCAGCAGCCTAGGGACTAGCGGGAGGAATGAGCAGTTCTTC. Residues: CASSLGTSGRNEQFF.

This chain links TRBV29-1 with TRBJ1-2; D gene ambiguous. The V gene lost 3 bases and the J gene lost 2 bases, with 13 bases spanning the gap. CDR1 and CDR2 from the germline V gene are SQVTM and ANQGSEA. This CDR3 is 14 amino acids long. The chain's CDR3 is CSVDITAENYGYTF. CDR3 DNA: TGCAGCGTTGATATTACAGCCGAGAACTATGGCTACACCTTC.

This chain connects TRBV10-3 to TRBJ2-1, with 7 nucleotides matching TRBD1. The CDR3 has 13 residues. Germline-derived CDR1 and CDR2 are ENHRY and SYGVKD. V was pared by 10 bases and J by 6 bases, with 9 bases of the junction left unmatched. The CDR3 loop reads CASKLTGINEQFF. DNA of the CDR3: TGTGCCAGCAAATTGACAGGGATCAATGAGCAGTTCTTC.

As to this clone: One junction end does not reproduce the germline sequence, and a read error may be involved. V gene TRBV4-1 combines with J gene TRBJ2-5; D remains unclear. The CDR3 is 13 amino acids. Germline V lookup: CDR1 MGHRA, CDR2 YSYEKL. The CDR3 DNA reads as TGCGCCAGCAGCCATGCTCTAGAAGACACCCAGTACTTC. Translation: CASSHALEDTQYF.

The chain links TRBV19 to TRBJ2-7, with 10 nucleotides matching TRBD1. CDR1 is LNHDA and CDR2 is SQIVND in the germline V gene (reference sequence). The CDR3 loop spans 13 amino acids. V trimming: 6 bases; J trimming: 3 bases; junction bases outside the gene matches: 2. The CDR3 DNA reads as TGTGCCAGTAGCTGGGACAGGGGCTACGAGCAGTACTTC. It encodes CASSWDRGYEQYF.